A single sample is the source of the 15 T cell receptor beta chains below, sequenced in a study of T cells in Graves' hyperthyroidism and ophthalmopathy. The source material, RNA transcripts, was used to amplify TCR beta CDR3 regions. Researchers ran a first-round RT-PCR on the TCR CDR3 using the HTBI primer set. TCRdb independently ran MiXCR on the multiplex PCR reads; one entry per CDR3 protein. The table has about 740,000 distinct CDR3 sequences, about 15% seen once. Material: blood. These receptors all stem from a woman in her late teens or twenties with Graves' hyperthyroidism.

The chain carries TRBV5-1 and TRBJ2-7, with 12 bases fitting TRBD1. Germline trimming cut 5 bases from V and 0 bases from J; bases unmatched to any gene: 12. CDR3 length: 18 residues. The germline gives CDR1 SGHRS, CDR2 YFSETQ. Here the CDR3 reads CASSWGQGAPFPSYEQYF. CDR3 DNA: TGCGCCAGCAGTTGGGGACAGGGGGCCCCTTTTCCCTCCTACGAGCAGTACTTC.

This clonotype was detected once. The chain has TRBV6-2 or TRBV6-3 and TRBJ1-1; TRBD1 aligns across 11 bases. The CDR3 is made up of 17 amino acids. V trimming: 5 bases; J trimming: 0 bases; junction bases outside the gene matches: 8. Per the germline V gene, CDR1 is MNHEY and CDR2 is SVGEGT. CDR3 protein: CASSKRTGGLLNTEAFF. CDR3 DNA sequence: TGTGCCAGCAGTAAAAGGACAGGGGGCTTGTTGAACACTGAAGCTTTCTTT.

In its sample, this clonotype was seen many times. V is TRBV7-9 and J is TRBJ1-4; D ambiguous. V lost 4 bases to trimming and J lost 4 bases, with 10 bases between them. This CDR3 is built from 14 residues. Germline assignment: CDR1 SEHNR and CDR2 FQNEAQ (reference sequence). The CDR3 coding sequence is TGTGCCAGCAGCTCAAGAGGCAGTAATGAAAAACTGTTTTTT. It codes for CASSSRGSNEKLFF.

This clonotype has only a few counts. The chain combines TRBV28 with TRBJ1-4; weak D call: TRBD1 (6 bases). The CDR3 contains 22 residues. V was cut by 6 bases and J by 4 bases, with 36 bases left in between. Germline V lookup: CDR1 MDHEN, CDR2 SYDVKM. Here the CDR3 DNA reads TGTGCCAGCAGCCAATATTCCGGAAGACGGGGGACGCGGACAGCAGATAATGAAAAACTGTTTTTT. Translated, it gives CASSQYSGRRGTRTADNEKLFF. The full variable domain, its missing parts supplied by reference TRBV28 and TRBJ1-4, is DVKVTQSSRYLVKRTGEKVFLECVQDMDHENMFWYRQDPGLGLRLIYFSYDVKMKEKGDIPEGYSVSREKKERFSLILESASTNQTSMYLCASSQYSGRRGTRTADNEKLFFGSGTQLSVL.

Ten or more counts support this clonotype. The chain recombines TRBV27 with TRBJ1-4, with TRBD1 matching 11 bases. The germline gives CDR1 MNHEY, CDR2 SMNVEV (reference sequence). There are 15 residues in the CDR3. After removal of 4 bases from V and 8 bases from J, the junction contained 6 bases not matched to a gene. CDR3 amino acids: CASSWTGGAGEKLFF. In nucleotides, the CDR3 is TGTGCCAGCAGTTGGACAGGGGGCGCCGGGGAAAAACTGTTTTTT.

This clonotype was observed at least ten times. The chain carries TRBV7-9 and TRBJ2-7; D possibly corresponds to TRBD1 (5 bases). Germline loops: CDR1 SEHNR, CDR2 FQNEAQ (reference sequence). Deletions cut 1 base from V and 3 bases from J, with 22 bases between. There are 18 residues in the CDR3. The CDR3, as DNA: TGTGCCAGCAGCTTAGTTCCCAGCCCAGACAGATCTCTCTACGAGCAGTACTTC. It codes for CASSLVPSPDRSLYEQYF.

This clonotype turned up a few times. This sequence joins TRBV13 and TRBJ1-5; D unclear. This CDR3 region has 16 residues. V was clipped by 5 bases and J by 3 bases, with 17 bases between them. Germline V gene data show CDR1 as PRHDT and CDR2 as FYEKMQ (reference sequence). The CDR3 DNA reads TGTGCCAGCAGCCAAGGCCCAGGACCGCTCAATCAGCCCCAGCATTTT. Translated, it gives CASSQGPGPLNQPQHF.

This clonotype was seen at least ten times. This sequence joins TRBV2 and TRBJ1-6; no definite D call. V gave up 6 bases and J gave up 10 bases, with 22 bases separating them. The CDR3 is 16 residues long. Germline CDR1 SNHLY, CDR2 FYNNEI. As DNA, the CDR3 is TGTGCCAGCAGCCCGAACGCCCTTACAGATAGGTCACCCCTCCACTTT. Amino acid sequence: CASSPNALTDRSPLHF.

This clonotype was recorded at least ten times. The chain carries TRBV27 and TRBJ2-7; TRBD2 might be the D (6 bases). The CDR3 is 17 residues long. Germline V CDR1 and CDR2: MNHEY, SMNVEV (reference sequence). The V end was cut by 0 bases, the J end by 0 bases, with 15 bases between. The CDR3 region has the DNA TGTGCCAGCAGTTTATCAGGAGGGTTGGGATCCTCCTACGAGCAGTACTTC. This sequence encodes CASSLSGGLGSSYEQYF.

CDR3 sequence reads: CASGPSLSGPYEQYF. The CDR3 DNA is TGTGCTAGTGGTCCCTCTTTGTCGGGGCCCTACGAGCAGTACTTC. This chain uses TRBV12-5 with TRBJ2-7, with D tentatively TRBD1 or TRBD2 (5 bases each). V was pared by 5 bases and J by 2 bases, with 16 bases between. Germline values: CDR1 LGHNT, CDR2 FRNRAP. The CDR3 covers 15 residues.

The gene calls are TRBV5-1 and TRBJ2-5; tentative D call: TRBD1 (5 bases). The CDR3 sequence is 15 residues long. Looked up from germline, CDR1 is SGHRS and CDR2 is YFSETQ. The V end lost 0 bases, the J end lost 4 bases, and 13 bases lay between the germline ends. Here the CDR3 DNA reads TGCGCCAGCAGCTTGGTAGGGCAGGGCGGAGAGACCCAGTACTTC. This gives the protein CASSLVGQGGETQYF. Full variable domain (remainder filled in from reference TRBV5-1 and TRBJ2-5): KAGVTQTPRYLIKTRGQQVTLSCSPISGHRSVSWYQQTPGQGLQFLFEYFSETQRNKGNFPGRFSGRQFSNSRSEMNVSTLELGDSALYLCASSLVGQGGETQYFGPGTRLLVL.

This clonotype occurred many times. The V call is TRBV6-2 or TRBV6-3, the J call TRBJ2-2, with 7 bases matching TRBD1. After removal of 6 bases from V and 2 bases from J, the junction contained 3 bases not matched to a gene. The CDR3 is 14 amino acids. Germline loops: CDR1 MNHEY, CDR2 SVGEGT. As DNA, the CDR3 is TGTGCCAGCAGGGGGACAGCTAACACCGGGGAGCTGTTTTTT. This codes for CASRGTANTGELFF.

At least ten counts were recorded for this clonotype. The rearrangement joins TRBV3-1 to TRBJ2-7; no definite D call. Germline assignment: CDR1 LGHDT and CDR2 YNNKEL (reference sequence). The V end was cut by 2 bases, the J end by 3 bases, with 8 bases between. This CDR3 is 13 amino acids long. CDR3 sequence reads: CASSQFERYEQYF. The CDR3 bases are TGTGCCAGCAGCCAATTTGAACGCTACGAGCAGTACTTC.

The table lists this clonotype with a few counts. This chain joins TRBV6-1 and TRBJ1-4; 8 bases line up with TRBD1. Trimming removed 5 bases from V and 7 bases from J; junction bases left unmatched: 12. The germline V gene encodes CDR1 MNHNS and CDR2 SASEGT. This CDR3 is 16 amino acids long. For the CDR3, the DNA is TGTGCCAGCAGTCCTCGGGACAGGTGGCTAGGTGAAAAACTGTTTTTT. It yields the protein CASSPRDRWLGEKLFF.

In this sample, this clonotype turned up many times. The chain links TRBV30 to TRBJ2-3, with unresolved D. CDR3 length: 15 amino acids. Germline V gene sequence: CDR1 GTSNPN, CDR2 SVGIG (reference sequence). Trimming stripped 5 bases from V and 0 bases from J, with 15 bases between. The CDR3 protein is CAWAITGWSTDTQYF. CDR3 nucleotides: TGTGCCTGGGCCATAACGGGCTGGAGCACAGATACGCAGTATTTT.